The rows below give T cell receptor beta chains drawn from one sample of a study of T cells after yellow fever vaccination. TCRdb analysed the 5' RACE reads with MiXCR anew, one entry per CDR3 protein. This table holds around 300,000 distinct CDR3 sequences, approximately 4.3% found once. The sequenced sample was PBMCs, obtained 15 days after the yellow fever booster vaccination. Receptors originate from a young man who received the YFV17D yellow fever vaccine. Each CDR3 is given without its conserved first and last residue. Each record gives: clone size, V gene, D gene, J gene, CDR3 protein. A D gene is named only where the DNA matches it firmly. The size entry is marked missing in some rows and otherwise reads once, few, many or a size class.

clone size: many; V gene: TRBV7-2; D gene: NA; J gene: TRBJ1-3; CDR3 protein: ASSTRGLGGNTIY
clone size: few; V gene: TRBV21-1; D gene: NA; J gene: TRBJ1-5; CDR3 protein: ASSKVVEDQPQH
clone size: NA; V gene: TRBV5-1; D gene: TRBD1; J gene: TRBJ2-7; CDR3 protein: ASSPGQGHSYEQY
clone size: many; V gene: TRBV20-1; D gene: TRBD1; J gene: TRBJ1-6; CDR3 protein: SAHRGGEPLH
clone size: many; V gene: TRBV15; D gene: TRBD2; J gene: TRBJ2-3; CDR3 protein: ATSRAGSGATDTQY
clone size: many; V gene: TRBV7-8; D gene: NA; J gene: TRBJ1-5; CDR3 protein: ASRTSGQPQH
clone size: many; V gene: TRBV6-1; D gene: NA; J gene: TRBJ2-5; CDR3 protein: ASSFPLETQY
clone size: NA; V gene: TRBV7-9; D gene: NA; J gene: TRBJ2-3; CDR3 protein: ASSLTVGLIGGTDTQY
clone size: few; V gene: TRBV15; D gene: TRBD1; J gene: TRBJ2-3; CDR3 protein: ATSREEVGDRAIDTQY
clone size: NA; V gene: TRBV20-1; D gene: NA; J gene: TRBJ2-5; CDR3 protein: SARDGAAQETQY
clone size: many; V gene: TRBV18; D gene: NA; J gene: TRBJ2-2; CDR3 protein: ASSLPSGGGAGELF
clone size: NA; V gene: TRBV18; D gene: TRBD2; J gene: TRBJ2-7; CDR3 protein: ASSPPGGYSYEQY
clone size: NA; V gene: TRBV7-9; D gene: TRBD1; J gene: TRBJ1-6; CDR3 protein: ASSLGDRGWAPLH
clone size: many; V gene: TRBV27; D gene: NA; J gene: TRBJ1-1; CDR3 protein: ASRPDRMNTEAF
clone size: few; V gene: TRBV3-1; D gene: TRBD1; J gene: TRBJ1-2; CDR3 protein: ASSPQGTARNYGYT
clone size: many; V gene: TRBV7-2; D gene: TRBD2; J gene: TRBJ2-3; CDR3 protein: ASSLGGGRADTQY
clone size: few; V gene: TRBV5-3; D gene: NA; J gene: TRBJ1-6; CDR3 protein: ARSSHQQRQESNSPLH
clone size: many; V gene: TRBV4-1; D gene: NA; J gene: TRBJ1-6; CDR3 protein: ASSQDVLSGSPLH
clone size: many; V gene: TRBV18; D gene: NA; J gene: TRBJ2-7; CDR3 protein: ASSRVGGLSYEQY
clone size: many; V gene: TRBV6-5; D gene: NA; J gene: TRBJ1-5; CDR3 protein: ASRTSTGQPQH
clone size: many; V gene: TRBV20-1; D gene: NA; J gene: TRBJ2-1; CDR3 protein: SAKLDWRTYNEQF
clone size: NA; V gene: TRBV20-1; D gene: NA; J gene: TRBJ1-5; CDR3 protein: SARGMEKSNQPQH
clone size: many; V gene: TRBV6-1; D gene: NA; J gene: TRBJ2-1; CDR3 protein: ASSEGTGPTNEQF
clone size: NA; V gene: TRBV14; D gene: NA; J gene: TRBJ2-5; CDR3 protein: ASSPGAGVETQY
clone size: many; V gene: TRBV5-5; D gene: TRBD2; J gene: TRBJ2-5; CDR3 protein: ASSYQAGGQETQY
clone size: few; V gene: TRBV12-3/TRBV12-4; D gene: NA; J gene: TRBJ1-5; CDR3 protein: ASSSRQAQPQH
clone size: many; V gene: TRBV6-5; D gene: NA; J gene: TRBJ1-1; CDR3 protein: ASGDLNTEAF
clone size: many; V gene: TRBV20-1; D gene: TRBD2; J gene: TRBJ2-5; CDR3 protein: SAERTSGGRETQY
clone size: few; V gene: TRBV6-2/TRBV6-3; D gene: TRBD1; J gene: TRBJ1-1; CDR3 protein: ASSGQGPNTEAF
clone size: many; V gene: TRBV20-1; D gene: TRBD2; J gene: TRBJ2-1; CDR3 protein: SAGSPLAGRSEQF
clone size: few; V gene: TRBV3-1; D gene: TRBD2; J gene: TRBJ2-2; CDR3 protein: ASSSGSGGGTGELF
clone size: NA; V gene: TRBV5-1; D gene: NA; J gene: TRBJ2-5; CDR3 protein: ASSPSAGNYVETQY
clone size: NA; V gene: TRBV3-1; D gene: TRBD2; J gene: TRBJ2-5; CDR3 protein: ASRQLWKGLAGGPGETQY
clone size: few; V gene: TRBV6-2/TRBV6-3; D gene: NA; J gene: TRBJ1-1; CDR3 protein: ASSHRAKTPAYTEAF
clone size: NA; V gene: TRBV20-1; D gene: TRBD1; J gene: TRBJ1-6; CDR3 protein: SWDRGLSPLH
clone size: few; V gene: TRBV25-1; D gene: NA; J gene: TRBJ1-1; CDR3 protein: ASSGQVRTEAF
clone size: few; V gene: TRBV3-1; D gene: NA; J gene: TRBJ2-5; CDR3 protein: ASSQDGGPAGTQY
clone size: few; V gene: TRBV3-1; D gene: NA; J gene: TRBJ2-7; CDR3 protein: ASSREGVHEQY
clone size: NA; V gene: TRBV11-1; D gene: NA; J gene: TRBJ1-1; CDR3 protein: ASSWASEAF
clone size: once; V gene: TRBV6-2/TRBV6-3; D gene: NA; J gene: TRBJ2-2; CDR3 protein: ASSRGPTGELF
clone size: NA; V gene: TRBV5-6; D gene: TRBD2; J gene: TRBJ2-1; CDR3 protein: ASSLGLADYNEQF
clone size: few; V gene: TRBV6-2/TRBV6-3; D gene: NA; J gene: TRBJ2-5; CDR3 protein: ASSDTQETQY